This is a list of T cell receptor beta chains from one sample in a study of blood T cell repertoires in COVID-19. Using immunoSEQ multiplex PCR, the repertoire was profiled, and TCRdb retains in-frame clones only, with some absent. In the table there are tens of thousands of clones, 80% of which are singletons. Sample: peripheral blood. The receptor source for this set is a woman in her seventies with acute or convalescent COVID-19. The CDR3 runs from the conserved cysteine through the conserved F or W. Each record gives: V gene, D gene, clone size, J gene, CDR3 protein, CDR3 DNA. D genes are given only for firm matches. Some rows have no size entry. The others give once, few or many, or a class for an expanded clone.

TRBV10-3,.,.,TRBJ2-7,CAISQLDARGLYYEQYF,TGTGCCATCAGTCAACTCGACGCCAGGGGTCTTTACTACGAGCAGTACTTC
TRBV10-3,.,.,TRBJ2-1,CAISKTGETYNEQFF,TGTGCCATCAGTAAAACGGGGGAAACCTACAATGAGCAGTTCTTC
TRBV6-7,TRBD1,once,TRBJ2-7,CASTRTGVHEQYF,TGTGCCAGCACCCGGACAGGGGTCCACGAGCAGTACTTC
TRBV2,.,.,TRBJ1-2,CASISSLDWTVIF,TGTGCCAGCATCTCCTCGCTGGACTGGACAGTCATCTTC
TRBV6-6,.,.,TRBJ2-6,CASGEQGRANVLTF,TGTGCCAGCGGGGAGCAAGGCCGGGCCAACGTCCTGACTTTC
TRBV11-1,.,.,TRBJ1-1,CASAGLNTEAFF,TGTGCCAGTGCAGGGCTCAACACTGAAGCTTTCTTT
TRBV7-3,.,.,TRBJ2-7,CASSPIGGVPPYEQYF,TGTGCCAGCAGCCCCATAGGAGGGGTTCCCCCCTACGAGCAGTACTTC
TRBV5-8,TRBD2,.,TRBJ2-2,CATDSGANTGELFF,TGTGCCACCGATAGCGGGGCGAACACCGGGGAGCTGTTTTTT
TRBV4-1,.,.,TRBJ1-1,CASSHREGEYTEAFF,TGCGCCAGCAGCCACAGGGAGGGAGAGTACACTGAAGCTTTCTTT
TRBV5-6,TRBD2,.,TRBJ2-3,CASSSPRRGTTDTQYF,TGTGCCAGCAGTTCCCCTCGGCGGGGGACCACAGATACGCAGTATTTT
TRBV25-1,.,.,TRBJ1-3,CASSPRGGSFTGNTIYF,TGTGCCAGCAGCCCCCGGGGAGGAAGCTTCACTGGAAACACCATATATTTT
TRBV7-9,TRBD2,.,TRBJ2-5,CASSRTSNLQETQYF,TGTGCCAGCAGCAGGACTAGCAACCTCCAAGAGACCCAGTACTTC
TRBV6-5,TRBD1,.,TRBJ1-6,CASSQDRHSNSPLHF,TGTGCCAGCAGTCAGGACAGGCATTCGAATTCACCCCTCCACTTT
TRBV11-1,.,.,TRBJ2-4,CASSNGLGGWDIQYF,TGTGCCAGCAGCAACGGACTAGGGGGGTGGGACATTCAGTACTTC
TRBV18,TRBD1,once,TRBJ2-7,CASSPPPGQGVQEQYF,TGTGCCAGCTCACCACCCCCAGGACAGGGGGTACAAGAGCAGTACTTC
TRBV24-1,.,.,TRBJ1-1,CATSDFWNTEAFF,TGTGCCACCAGTGATTTCTGGAACACTGAAGCTTTCTTT
TRBV6-2/TRBV6-3,TRBD1,once,TRBJ1-5,CASSGTGNQPQHF,TGTGCCAGCAGTGGGACAGGCAATCAGCCCCAGCATTTT
TRBV7-6,TRBD1,.,TRBJ1-6,CASSLGRDRGPNNSPLHF,TGTGCCAGCAGCCTAGGAAGGGACAGGGGGCCGAATAATTCACCCCTCCACTTT
TRBV3-1/TRBV3-2,.,.,TRBJ1-1,CASSQLRQNTEAFF,TGTGCCAGCAGCCAACTCAGACAGAACACTGAAGCTTTCTTT
TRBV5-1,TRBD1,.,TRBJ2-2,CASSLGTQGVDTGELFF,TGCGCCAGCAGCTTGGGAACTCAGGGGGTCGACACCGGGGAGCTGTTTTTT
TRBV11-2,TRBD2,.,TRBJ2-5,CASSATSGGPQIAQYF,TGTGCCAGCAGCGCGACTAGCGGGGGGCCCCAGATAGCCCAGTACTTC
TRBV19,.,.,TRBJ2-6,CASSIASGGPSGANVLTF,TGTGCCAGTAGTATAGCCTCCGGGGGACCCTCTGGGGCCAACGTCCTGACTTTC
TRBV27,TRBD1,.,TRBJ1-5,CASSSTDRRNQPQHF,TGTGCCAGCAGTTCGACGGACAGGCGGAATCAGCCCCAGCATTTT
TRBV5-6,.,.,TRBJ2-3,CASSFSGSTDTQYF,TGTGCCAGCAGCTTCAGCGGGAGCACAGATACGCAGTATTTT
TRBV6-2/TRBV6-3,.,.,TRBJ2-3,CASSYGGWTDTQYF,TGTGCCAGCAGTTACGGGGGCTGGACAGATACGCAGTATTTT
TRBV3-1/TRBV3-2,.,.,TRBJ2-5,CASSQDTRQETQYF,TGTGCCAGCAGCCAAGATACTCGGCAAGAGACCCAGTACTTC
TRBV24-1,TRBD2,.,TRBJ2-1,CATSAAGGGREQFF,TGTGCCACCAGTGCCGCGGGGGGAGGGCGTGAGCAGTTCTTC
TRBV18,TRBD1,.,TRBJ1-6,CASSPLRIGGGPANSPLHF,TGTGCCAGCTCACCTCTAAGAATTGGAGGGGGCCCGGCGAATTCACCCCTCCACTTT
TRBV6-2/TRBV6-3,TRBD1,.,TRBJ2-2,CASSYSRDRGPRPGELFF,TGTGCCAGCAGTTACTCGAGGGACAGGGGGCCCCGGCCCGGGGAGCTGTTTTTT
TRBV9,TRBD2,.,TRBJ2-2,CASSALGTSNTGELFF,TGTGCCAGCAGCGCCCTAGGGACTAGCAACACCGGGGAGCTGTTTTTT
TRBV3-1/TRBV3-2,TRBD1,.,TRBJ1-5,CASSQALTGFQPQHF,TGTGCCAGCAGCCAAGCTCTGACAGGGTTTCAGCCCCAGCATTTT
TRBV11-3,TRBD1,.,TRBJ2-7,CASSTYRDRYRSYEQYF,TGTGCCAGCAGCACGTACCGGGACAGATATCGCTCCTACGAGCAGTACTTC